These 22 T cell receptor beta chains were all obtained from the same sample, sequenced in a study of T cells in Graves' hyperthyroidism and ophthalmopathy. Regions amplified from RNA transcripts were the TCR beta CDR3 regions. RT-PCR in the first round (using the HTBI primer set) targeted the TCR CDR3. TCRdb passed the multiplex PCR reads through MiXCR, listing each CDR3 protein once. The sample yields around 520,000 distinct CDR3 sequences, around 22% seen once. The sequencing sample was made of blood. The receptors stem from a woman aged 25 to 39 with Graves' ophthalmopathy.

As for this clonotype: The CDR3 does not close with the conserved phenylalanine or tryptophan, likely indicating a read error. The CDR3 is CASSMLTGRGTGELFL. The DNA for the CDR3 is TGTGCCAGTAGTATGTTGACAGGTCGTGGCACCGGGGAGCTGTTTTTG. V and J are TRBV19 and TRBJ2-2, with TRBD1 as a possible D gene (6 bases). The CDR3 is 16 residues long. Trimming left V 3 bases short and J 4 bases short, with 15 bases between. Germline lookup yields CDR1 LNHDA and CDR2 SQIVND (reference sequence).

This clonotype was seen a few times. The chain links TRBV6-5 to TRBJ2-7; 11 bases agree with TRBD1. CDR3 size: 15 residues. With V trimmed by 2 bases and J by 4 bases, 4 bases remained unmatched. CDR1 is MNHEY, CDR2 SVGAGI, per germline. In DNA, the CDR3 is TGTGCCAGCAGTTACCGAGGACAGGGGGCATACGAGCAGTACTTC. It encodes CASSYRGQGAYEQYF.

Ten or more counts support this clonotype. The chain employs TRBV6-1 and TRBJ2-7, with 7 bases matching TRBD1. The V gene end was trimmed by 4 bases and the J gene end by 0 bases; junction bases not matched to a gene: 12. Germline CDR1 MNHNS, CDR2 SASEGT. This CDR3 region has 17 residues. CDR3 protein: CASSANLGPGGSYEQYF. The CDR3 region has the DNA TGTGCCAGCAGTGCAAATCTTGGCCCAGGGGGCTCCTACGAGCAGTACTTC.

The V call is TRBV3-1, the J call TRBJ1-1; D is undetermined. The germline V and J ends were trimmed by 1 base and 3 bases, with 18 bases remaining between them. The CDR3 contains 17 residues. CDR1 is LGHDT, CDR2 YNNKEL, per germline (reference sequence). CDR3 in amino acids: CASSQVRQVLFDTEAFF. The CDR3, as DNA: TGTGCCAGCAGCCAAGTCCGCCAGGTTTTGTTCGACACTGAAGCTTTCTTT. Variable domain in full (rest from reference TRBV3-1 and TRBJ1-1): DTAVSQTPKYLVTQMGNDKSIKCEQNLGHDTMYWYKQDSKKFLKIMFSYNNKELIINETVPNRFSPKSPDKAHLNLHINSLELGDSAVYFCASSQVRQVLFDTEAFFGQGTRLTVV.

This chain connects TRBV30 to TRBJ2-7; the D gene could be TRBD1 or TRBD2 (5 bases each). The V end was cut by 5 bases, the J end by 6 bases, with 11 bases between. Germline V lookup: CDR1 GTSNPN, CDR2 SVGIG (reference sequence). The CDR3 is made up of 11 amino acids. CDR3 in DNA: TGTGCCTGGGGTACGGGGACCGAGCAGTACTTC. Translating it yields CAWGTGTEQYF.

This clonotype was picked up many times. The chain recombines TRBV7-8 with TRBJ1-2; no clear D. Trimming left V 5 bases short and J 8 bases short, with 21 bases between. Germline loops: CDR1 SGHVS, CDR2 FQNEAQ. The CDR3 has 15 amino acids. The CDR3 region has the DNA TGTGCCAGCAGCCCACAGTCGGGTACACCGAGGGGCTACACCTTC. It yields the protein CASSPQSGTPRGYTF.

The chain joins TRBV3-1 to TRBJ1-1, with D uncertain. The germline V and J ends were trimmed by 0 bases and 4 bases, with 15 bases remaining between them. Germline V gene lookup returns CDR1 LGHDT and CDR2 YNNKEL (reference sequence). The CDR3 runs to 16 residues. CDR3 sequence (DNA): TGTGCCAGCAGCCAAGATTTAGAGGAGACGGGCACTGAAGCTTTCTTT. Protein sequence: CASSQDLEETGTEAFF.

This chain uses TRBV28 with TRBJ2-7; no firm D call. Deletions cut 4 bases from V and 0 bases from J, with 13 bases between. This CDR3 spans 15 amino acids. Germline CDR1 and CDR2: MDHEN and SYDVKM. In DNA form, the CDR3 reads TGTGCCAGCAGTTCCAACAGCTTCAGCTCCTACGAGCAGTACTTC. It codes for CASSSNSFSSYEQYF.

A few counts support this clonotype. The V gene is TRBV15, the J gene TRBJ2-5, with a possible D match to TRBD2 (5 bases). The CDR3 loop spans 16 amino acids. V shed 3 bases and J shed 4 bases, with 18 bases lying between them. The germline V gene has CDR1 LNHNV and CDR2 YYDKDF (reference sequence). CDR3 amino acids: CATSSRKTKAGETQYF. Here the CDR3 DNA reads TGTGCCACCAGCAGTAGAAAGACCAAGGCGGGAGAGACCCAGTACTTC.

The chain is built from TRBV20-1 and TRBJ2-5; TRBD2 agrees at 9 bases. The junction had 8 bases not matched to a gene; V was cut back by 4 bases and J by 5 bases. Germline V gene sequence: CDR1 DFQATT, CDR2 SNEGSKA (reference sequence). The CDR3 covers 14 residues. The CDR3 region is CSAKVSGRFETQYF. Here the CDR3 DNA reads TGCAGTGCTAAAGTTAGCGGGAGATTCGAGACCCAGTACTTC.

On this clonotype itself: A much more abundant neighbour one base away suggests this may be a read error. The chain uses TRBV2 and TRBJ1-2; D not resolved. This CDR3 is built from 11 residues. Looked up from germline, CDR1 is SNHLY and CDR2 is FYNNEI. With 2 bases removed from V and 5 bases from J, the gap between germline ends came to 3 bases. The CDR3 here is CASSEWYGYTF. CDR3 nucleotide sequence: TGTGCCAGCAGTGAATGGTATGGCTACACCTTC.

This clonotype was counted many times. CDR3 residues: CASSKAGQGVYEQYF. CDR3 in DNA: TGTGCCAGTAGCAAAGCAGGACAGGGGGTCTACGAGCAGTACTTC. J is TRBJ2-7 and V is TRBV19; 10 bases agree with TRBD1. This CDR3 contains 15 residues. Germline CDR1 reads LNHDA; CDR2 reads SQIVND (reference sequence). V trimming: 6 bases; J trimming: 3 bases; junction bases outside the gene matches: 8. Based on the CDR3 plus reference TRBV19 and TRBJ2-7, the full variable domain is DGGITQSPKYLFRKEGQNVTLSCEQNLNHDAMYWYRQDPGQGLRLIYYSQIVNDFQKGDIAEGYSVSREKKESFPLTVTSAQKNPTAFYLCASSKAGQGVYEQYFGPGTRLTVT.

This chain joins TRBV19 and TRBJ1-2; TRBD1 matches at 9 bases. Germline assignment: CDR1 LNHDA and CDR2 SQIVND (reference sequence). The CDR3 contains 16 residues. The V and J ends lost 5 bases and 0 bases, in that order; junction bases with no gene match: 7. CDR3 nucleotides: TGTGCCAGTAGTGGACAGGGGCAACCCTCTAACTATGGCTACACCTTC. It translates to CASSGQGQPSNYGYTF.

There are many counts of this clonotype. The V gene is TRBV6-1, the J gene TRBJ1-5; D gene ambiguous. CDR3 length equals 14 residues. Germline assignment: CDR1 MNHNS and CDR2 SASEGT. Trimming shortened V by 3 bases and J by 5 bases, and 11 bases separated the two germline ends. CDR3 in DNA: TGTGCCAGCAGTGAGGTGGGAGGATATCAGCCCCAGCATTTT. Its protein product is CASSEVGGYQPQHF.

This clonotype occurred a few times. J is TRBJ1-2 and V is TRBV6-1; no firm D call. This CDR3 has 12 amino acids. Deletions cut 3 bases from V and 3 bases from J, with 5 bases between. Per germline, CDR1 MNHNS and CDR2 SASEGT. CDR3 protein: CASSDNDYGYTF. CDR3 nucleotides: TGTGCCAGCAGTGATAATGACTATGGCTACACCTTC.

This clonotype was recorded many times. The chain is built from TRBV3-1 and TRBJ1-1; 10 positions match TRBD1. J gave up 10 bases and V 3 bases, and 8 bases lay outside the gene matches. The germline gives CDR1 LGHDT, CDR2 YNNKEL (reference sequence). This CDR3 comprises 14 residues. Here the CDR3 DNA reads TGTGCCAGCAGCCAGAAGGGACAGGGGAAACGAGCTTTCTTT. This codes for CASSQKGQGKRAFF.

This clonotype has at least ten counts. For the CDR3, the DNA is TGTGCCAGCAAGGGGACAGCTCCTTCGTATGGCTACACCTTC. This translates into CASKGTAPSYGYTF. The rearrangement joins TRBV28 to TRBJ1-2, with 7 bases matching TRBD1. This CDR3 has 14 residues. V was clipped by 7 bases and J by 5 bases; unmatched bases: 10. Per the germline V gene, CDR1 is MDHEN and CDR2 is SYDVKM.

This clonotype has a handful of counts. The chain combines TRBV15 with TRBJ2-7, with 7 bases aligning to TRBD2. Germline trimming cut 5 bases from V and 3 bases from J; bases unmatched to any gene: 1. Germline assignment: CDR1 LNHNV and CDR2 YYDKDF (reference sequence). The CDR3 length is 12 residues. The CDR3 protein is CATSRGVYEQYF. CDR3 DNA sequence: TGTGCCACCAGCCGGGGGGTCTACGAGCAGTACTTC. Based on the CDR3 plus reference TRBV15 and TRBJ2-7, the full variable domain is DAMVIQNPRYQVTQFGKPVTLSCSQTLNHNVMYWYQQKSSQAPKLLFHYYDKDFNNEADTPDNFQSRRPNTSFCFLDIRSPGLGDTAMYLCATSRGVYEQYFGPGTRLTVT.

This clonotype was detected ten times or more. The chain recombines TRBV28 with TRBJ1-1, with 8 bases that match TRBD1. The J segment lost 11 bases and the V segment lost 7 bases, leaving 12 bases of the junction unmatched. Germline-derived CDR1 and CDR2 are MDHEN and SYDVKM. The CDR3 sequence is 13 residues long. CDR3 in amino acids: CASNPDRANEAFF. For the CDR3, the DNA is TGTGCCAGCAACCCGGACAGGGCTAACGAGGCTTTCTTT.

This clonotype was counted ten times or more. The junction departs from germline at one end; a sequencing error may be responsible. J is TRBJ1-1 and V is TRBV12-3 or TRBV12-4; D not certain. The CDR3 runs to 11 residues. This chain's CDR3 is CASSLNEIRIF. CDR3 DNA sequence: TGTGCCAGCAGTTTAAATGAAATCCGTATCTTT.

Written as DNA, the CDR3 is TGCGCCAGCAGCCGTCAAGGGACTTCCCGCTACGAGCAGTACTTC. It codes for CASSRQGTSRYEQYF. This sequence joins TRBV4-1 and TRBJ2-7, with D possibly TRBD2 on 6 matching bases. Germline values: CDR1 MGHRA, CDR2 YSYEKL. V shed 4 bases and J shed 3 bases, with 16 bases lying between them. This CDR3 has 15 amino acids.

This clonotype was seen more than once but under ten times. CDR3 coding DNA: TGTGCCTGGAGTAGGAGCCTAGCGTGGGGCTACCAAGAGACCCAGTACTTC. Its protein is CAWSRSLAWGYQETQYF. This chain uses TRBV30 with TRBJ2-5; D might be TRBD2 (6 bases). In germline, CDR1 is GTSNPN, CDR2 SVGIG (reference sequence). This CDR3 contains 17 residues. Trimming cost V 2 bases and J 0 bases, with 19 bases left between them.